A selection of T cell receptor beta chains follows, all from one sample in a study of shared clonotypes between healthy human individuals. TCRdb keeps only in-frame clones here, not all; method: immunoSEQ multiplex PCR. The data show some 2,000,000 clones, with over 85% seen just once and more than 0.1% held by the top ten. Specimen: naive CD4+ T cells sorted from blood. The receptors come from a man younger than 35 in good health. The CDR3 runs from the conserved cysteine through the conserved F or W. Fields, in order: CDR3 protein, V gene, D gene, CDR3 length, J gene. The D gene is left open where the match is weak.

CAWSLRLAGDYEQYF,TRBV30,TRBD2,15,TRBJ2-7
CASSIDGWGKDTEAFF,TRBV7-9,.,16,TRBJ1-1
CASSQDPRSAFF,TRBV14,.,12,TRBJ1-1
CASSWLGDWGYTF,TRBV11-2,.,13,TRBJ1-2
CASSEQRVTQYF,TRBV2,.,12,TRBJ2-5
CASSQDPDGYTEAFF,TRBV4-2,.,15,TRBJ1-1
CASSFEYTDEKLFF,TRBV11-1,.,14,TRBJ1-4
CASRPGLAGDWKEQYF,TRBV5-1,TRBD2,16,TRBJ2-7
CASSLPPGQNSPLHF,TRBV19,TRBD1,15,TRBJ1-6
CAWSMGLSFQETQYF,TRBV30,TRBD2,15,TRBJ2-5